Listed here is a single T cell receptor (beta chain). Per the authors' pipeline: Estimation of nucleated cell counts was performed using reference gene primer amplification. TCRdb's copy holds only in-frame clones and misses some; the assay was immunoSEQ multiplex PCR. Clone size and the V and J calls come from that table; the DNA yielded D and trimming. The repertoire holds roughly 72,000 clones, with approximately 80% as singletons. The CDR3 covers 13 residues. Trimming stripped 1 base from V and 2 bases from J, with 6 bases between. The V gene's germline CDR1 is KGHSH and CDR2 LQKENI. The sample is drawn from a study of blood T cell repertoires in COVID-19. Across the study: Researchers got acute and convalescent COVID-19 samples from the United States, Italy and Spain. T cells, B-cell-depleted T cells, or PBMCs provided the cDNA or gDNA that served as material.

Sequencing used peripheral blood. The sequence derives from a man in his 70s who had recovered from COVID-19. V is TRBV18 and J is TRBJ2-7; D not certain. In nucleotides, the CDR3 is TGTGCCAGCTCACCACGCGGCCCCTACGAGCAGTACTTC. Residues: CASSPRGPYEQYF.